This T cell receptor (beta chain) originates from a study of cytomegalovirus exposure and HLA in healthy donors. Germline loops: CDR1 LNHDA, CDR2 SQIVND (reference sequence). The CDR3 covers 15 residues. V was pared by 10 bases and J by 7 bases, with 18 bases of the junction left unmatched. The PCR ran on 60 Vbeta and 13 Jbeta primers. Clones were sequenced by immunoSEQ multiplex PCR, and TCRdb holds only the in-frame ones, with some missing. Of roughly 100,000 clones in the sample, just over 75% are singletons; the top ten hold around 8.2%. The specimen was PBMCs. The clonotype comes from a man aged 35 to 55 in good health and CMV-seropositive. The chain is built from TRBV19 and TRBJ1-2; 7 nucleotides agree with TRBD1. The CDR3 DNA reads TGTGCCACAACCCGGACCGGGACAGAGTCCGGTGGCTACACCTTC. Translation gives CATTRTGTESGGYTF.